These 10 T cell receptor beta chains share one sample of origin, sequenced in a study of Graves' ophthalmopathy and Graves' hyperthyroidism. Using RNA transcripts, the TCR beta CDR3 regions were amplified. First-round RT-PCR used HTBI primers; second-round multiplex PCR followed. TCRdb reanalysed the multiplex PCR reads using MiXCR and keeps one entry per CDR3 protein. This repertoire shows more than 550,000 distinct CDR3 sequences, about two fifths found once; its top ten account for 2.5% to 3.5%. Sequencing was done on a sample of peripheral blood. The receptors were sampled from an adult man with Graves' ophthalmopathy.

This clonotype came up many times. V and J are TRBV12-3 or TRBV12-4 and TRBJ1-1; D is uncertain. V lost 8 bases and J lost 6, with 16 bases in between. The CDR3 is 13 amino acids. CDR3 nucleotide sequence: TGTGCCAGCTCCGATCACCCGGAAGCTGAAGCTTTCTTT. Translation: CASSDHPEAEAFF.

This clonotype appeared a single time. The CDR3 sequence: CAISFRLAGLQETQYF. CDR3 DNA: TGTGCCATCAGTTTCAGGCTAGCGGGGCTCCAAGAGACCCAGTACTTC. V usage is TRBV10-3 and J usage is TRBJ2-5, with TRBD2 matching over 9 bases. Trimming cost V 5 bases and J 1 base; bases outside gene matches: 8. The CDR3 length is 16 residues. The germline V gene has CDR1 ENHRY and CDR2 SYGVKD.

For this clonotype: A much larger clone lies one base from this, so it may be a read error. This chain uses TRBV24-1 with TRBJ2-5; possibly TRBD2 for D (5 bases). Germline CDR1 and CDR2: KGHDR and SFDVKD. This CDR3 comprises 12 residues. V lost 4 bases and J lost 9, with 11 bases in between. CDR3 region: CATSDPMEAQYF. CDR3 coding DNA: TGTGCCACCAGTGACCCCATGGAGGCCCAGTACTTC.

On this clonotype: Germline is not matched at one junction end, which may reflect a read error. V gene TRBV29-1 combines with J gene TRBJ2-4, with D tentatively TRBD1 (5 bases). The germline V gene has CDR1 SQVTM and CDR2 ANQGSEA. The CDR3 runs to 13 residues. CDR3 coding DNA: TGCAGCGTTGGTGGGGCAGGCAAAAACATTCAGTACTGG. Protein sequence: CSVGGAGKNIQYW.

Points on this clonotype: At one boundary the junction diverges from the germline segment, which might be a read error. The chain is built from TRBV7-2 and TRBJ2-5; D might be TRBD2 (6 bases). The CDR3 contains 13 residues. The germline V gene encodes CDR1 SGHTA and CDR2 FQGNSA. The DNA of the CDR3 is TGTTCCAGCAGCCTGGGACTTCAAGAGACCCAGTACTTC. Its translation: CSSSLGLQETQYF.

This clonotype showed up many times. This chain links TRBV6-5 with TRBJ1-2; unclear D gene. Trimming took 3 bases from V and 4 from J, leaving 3 bases between them. CDR1 is MNHEY, CDR2 SVGAGI, per germline. The CDR3 runs 11 residues. For the CDR3, the DNA is TGTGCCAGCAGTTATGGCTATGGCTACACCTTC. This codes for CASSYGYGYTF.

This clonotype was detected many times. V is TRBV7-9 and J is TRBJ1-1, with a tentative D call TRBD1 (5 bases). The V and J ends lost 5 bases and 2 bases respectively, with 12 bases between them. Germline CDR1 reads SEHNR; CDR2 reads FQNEAQ (reference sequence). This CDR3 contains 14 residues. DNA of the CDR3: TGTGCCAGCAGCCATTGGGACCGAAACACTGAAGCTTTCTTT. Its protein is CASSHWDRNTEAFF.

This clonotype has ten or more counts. This sequence joins TRBV29-1 and TRBJ2-5, with 8 positions matching TRBD2. This CDR3 comprises 14 residues. Trimming removed 0 bases from V and 9 bases from J; junction bases left unmatched: 9. Germline V gene sequence: CDR1 SQVTM, CDR2 ANQGSEA. The CDR3 sequence is CSVEDEGSGVAQYF. The CDR3 DNA is TGCAGCGTTGAAGATGAGGGTAGCGGGGTAGCCCAGTACTTC.

This clonotype was counted ten times or more. J is TRBJ2-5 and V is TRBV5-5, with D hard to call. Trimming removed 0 bases from V and 4 bases from J, with 7 bases in between. Germline values: CDR1 SGHKS, CDR2 YYEKEE (reference sequence). This CDR3 is 13 amino acids long. CDR3 in amino acids: CASSLAVLETQYF. CDR3 coding DNA: TGTGCCAGCAGCTTGGCGGTGCTAGAGACCCAGTACTTC.

This clonotype has more than one count but fewer than ten. The chain uses TRBV13 and TRBJ1-1; 7 bases are a match to TRBD1. J lost 7 bases, V lost 5 bases, and 7 bases had no gene match. CDR3 length: 13 residues. Germline CDR1 PRHDT, CDR2 FYEKMQ (reference sequence). CDR3 sequence: CASSNRGGYEAFF. The DNA of the CDR3 is TGTGCCAGCAGCAACAGAGGGGGCTATGAAGCTTTCTTT.